Each of the 23 T cell receptor beta chains below was sequenced from the same sample in a study of cytotoxic CD8 clonotypes in ibrutinib-treated CLL. TCRdb's table, derived via immunoSEQ multiplex PCR, lists solely in-frame clones and lacks some. The sample has some 50,000 clones, 55% to 70% seen once. Sequenced material: PBMCs, taken after 24 months of ibrutinib treatment. Receptor source: a human donor with chronic lymphocytic leukemia.

This clone has a handful of counts. V is TRBV9 and J is TRBJ1-1, with D possibly matching TRBD1 (5 bases). Germline V lookup: CDR1 SGDLS, CDR2 YYNGEE. V was shortened by 0 bases and J by 1 base, with 10 bases between the two germline ends. The CDR3 length is 15 residues. The CDR3 DNA sequence: TGTGCCAGCAGCGTAGCTGGACACACGAACACTGAAGCTTTCTTT. Translated, it gives CASSVAGHTNTEAFF.

The chain links TRBV11-3 to TRBJ2-3, with TRBD1 matching 10 bases. This CDR3 is built from 17 residues. After removal of 2 bases from V and 1 base from J, the junction contained 6 bases not matched to a gene. CDR1 SGHNT and CDR2 YENEEA come from the germline V gene. The DNA of the CDR3 is TGTGCCAGCAGCTTAAGAGGGACAGGGGCCGGCACAGATACGCAGTATTTT. Encoded protein: CASSLRGTGAGTDTQYF.

The V call is TRBV7-2, the J call TRBJ1-3; D gene ambiguous. The CDR3 loop spans 15 amino acids. Germline-derived CDR1 and CDR2 are SGHTA and FQGNSA. Trimming stripped 1 base from V and 4 bases from J, with 11 bases between. CDR3 sequence reads: CASSLDWGAGNTIYF. Written as DNA, the CDR3 is TGTGCCAGCAGCTTAGATTGGGGTGCAGGAAACACCATATATTTT.

The rearrangement links TRBV7-6 to TRBJ1-1; possibly TRBD1 for D (5 bases). V lost 1 base and J lost 7, with 10 bases in between. CDR3 length: 13 amino acids. The germline gives CDR1 SGHVS, CDR2 FNYEAQ. CDR3 region: CASSLGGDGEAFF. The CDR3 nucleotides read TGTGCCAGCAGCTTAGGCGGGGACGGTGAAGCTTTCTTT. Full variable domain (rest looked up from reference TRBV7-6 and TRBJ1-1): GAGVSQSPRYKVTKRGQDVALRCDPISGHVSLYWYRQALGQGPEFLTYFNYEAQQDKSGLPNDRFSAERPEGSISTLTIQRTEQRDSAMYRCASSLGGDGEAFFGQGTRLTVV.

This clone was counted ten times or more. The chain couples TRBV9 to TRBJ2-5; 9 bases are a match to TRBD2. V lost 0 bases and J lost 4; bases outside the gene matches: 10. Germline assignment: CDR1 SGDLS and CDR2 YYNGEE. The CDR3 consists of 17 residues. For the CDR3, the DNA is TGTGCCAGCAGCGTAGCCCCCCCTTTAGCGGGAGTAGAGACCCAGTACTTC. This sequence encodes CASSVAPPLAGVETQYF.

This clone showed up just a few times. V usage is TRBV11-2 and J usage is TRBJ2-2, with D perhaps matching TRBD1 (6 bases). CDR3 length: 15 residues. Trimming took off 1 base at V and 4 bases at J, with 10 bases between the two ends. Germline V gene lookup returns CDR1 SGHAT and CDR2 FQNNGV. The CDR3 sequence: CASSLAGAGTGELFF. CDR3 DNA: TGTGCCAGCAGCTTAGCAGGGGCGGGCACCGGGGAGCTGTTTTTT.

The chain employs TRBV10-3 and TRBJ2-2; D is perhaps TRBD2 (5 bases). Germline CDR1 and CDR2: ENHRY and SYGVKD. The CDR3 has 15 amino acids. Trimming pared 8 bases from V and 2 bases from J, leaving 15 bases between. This CDR3 reads CAIANGELNTGELFF. The CDR3 DNA reads as TGTGCCATCGCGAACGGGGAGCTAAACACCGGGGAGCTGTTTTTT.

The chain links TRBV19 to TRBJ2-5, with D perhaps being TRBD1 or TRBD2 (6 bases each). Germline V gene lookup returns CDR1 LNHDA and CDR2 SQIVND (reference sequence). V shed 3 bases and J shed 4 bases, with 18 bases lying between them. This CDR3 contains 16 residues. DNA for the CDR3: TGTGCCAGTAGTATCGGGGGCCTGGGAGCTGGAGAGACCCAGTACTTC. Translated: CASSIGGLGAGETQYF.

This clone was seen only once. The V and J genes are TRBV6-1 and TRBJ2-7, with TRBD1 as a possible D gene (6 bases). Germline CDR1 MNHNS, CDR2 SASEGT. The germline V and J ends were trimmed by 8 bases and 3 bases, with 11 bases remaining between them. The CDR3 length is 12 residues. The CDR3 here is CASCQGHYEQYF. Here the CDR3 DNA reads TGTGCCAGCTGTCAGGGGCACTACGAGCAGTACTTC.

The chain combines TRBV6-1 with TRBJ2-3; D not certain. V was shortened by 4 bases and J by 5 bases, with 7 bases between the two germline ends. The CDR3 loop spans 12 amino acids. Looked up from germline, CDR1 is MNHNS and CDR2 is SASEGT. The CDR3 coding sequence is TGTGCCAGCAGTGGTCATGGAGATACGCAGTATTTT. This codes for CASSGHGDTQYF.

The chain combines TRBV11-3 with TRBJ2-1; 12 bases line up with TRBD2. Germline V gene data show CDR1 as SGHNT and CDR2 as YENEEA. This CDR3 comprises 18 residues. V shed 4 bases, J shed 7 bases, and the junction held 14 bases outside the gene matches. Here the CDR3 DNA reads TGTGCCAGCAGCTCCCCCCGAGGGCTAGCGGGGGGGCGTAATGAGCAGTTCTTC. Translated: CASSSPRGLAGGRNEQFF.

This clone appeared a few times. J is TRBJ1-2 and V is TRBV6-5, with D possibly TRBD1 on 6 matching bases. CDR3 length equals 13 residues. V shed 6 bases and J shed 2 bases, with 10 bases lying between them. Germline V gene sequence: CDR1 MNHEY, CDR2 SVGAGI. CDR3 bases: TGTGCCAGCAGCACGGACAGAAACTATGGCTACACCTTC. Amino acids: CASSTDRNYGYTF.

Only a few counts were recorded for this clone. The V and J genes are TRBV28 and TRBJ1-3; tentatively, D is TRBD1 (5 bases). CDR1 and CDR2 (germline): MDHEN, SYDVKM. CDR3 length: 14 residues. The V and J ends lost 4 bases and 4 bases respectively, with 11 bases between them. CDR3 in DNA: TGTGCCAGCAGTTGGGCGGGACGGGGAAACACCATATATTTT. The encoded protein is CASSWAGRGNTIYF.

This clone came up once. The V call is TRBV6-1, the J call TRBJ1-3, with D unresolved. The CDR3 is 15 amino acids. Germline V gene data show CDR1 as MNHNS and CDR2 as SASEGT. The V end was cut by 2 bases, the J end by 0 bases, with 8 bases between. CDR3 nucleotide sequence: TGTGCCAGCAGTGAATCCGGGTCCTCTGGAAACACCATATATTTT. The encoded protein is CASSESGSSGNTIYF.

The rearrangement links TRBV11-2 to TRBJ2-7, with D perhaps TRBD1 (5 bases). V lost 1 base to trimming and J lost 4 bases, with 11 bases between them. The CDR3 runs 14 residues. The germline CDR1 and CDR2 sequences are SGHAT and FQNNGV. The CDR3 loop is CASSLGTGEYEQYV. The CDR3 nucleotides are TGTGCCAGCAGCTTAGGCACAGGCGAATACGAGCAGTACGTC.

V is TRBV5-6 and J is TRBJ2-5; TRBD1 might be the D (6 bases). Trimming removed 2 bases at V and 3 bases at J, with 8 bases between. This CDR3 is 13 amino acids long. Germline CDR1 is SGHDT and CDR2 is YYEEEE. The CDR3 loop is CASSFRTEETQYF. The CDR3 coding sequence is TGTGCCAGCAGCTTCCGGACAGAAGAGACCCAGTACTTC.

The V gene is TRBV7-9, the J gene TRBJ1-2; 8 bases align to TRBD1. Looked up from germline, CDR1 is SEHNR and CDR2 is FQNEAQ (reference sequence). This CDR3 region has 16 residues. The V and J ends lost 0 bases and 5 bases, in that order; junction bases with no gene match: 8. The CDR3 DNA reads TGTGCCAGCAGCTTAGCGCAAGGACAGGGCTGGTATGGCTACACCTTC. Its protein product is CASSLAQGQGWYGYTF.

The genes are TRBV5-5 and TRBJ2-5, with TRBD2 matching 11 bases. This CDR3 spans 15 amino acids. The junction had 6 bases not matched to a gene; V was cut back by 5 bases and J by 3 bases. The germline V gene has CDR1 SGHKS and CDR2 YYEKEE (reference sequence). The CDR3 here is CASSSGLAAKETQYF. CDR3 nucleotides: TGTGCCAGCAGTTCGGGACTAGCGGCTAAAGAGACCCAGTACTTC.

CDR3 bases: TGCAGCGTTGAAAACCCCCTCACTAGCCCAAGCACAGATACGCAGTATTTT. Protein product: CSVENPLTSPSTDTQYF. The chain links TRBV29-1 to TRBJ2-3; possible D gene TRBD2, 6 bases. Germline CDR1 SQVTM, CDR2 ANQGSEA. Trimming stripped 2 bases from V and 0 bases from J, with 18 bases between. The CDR3 is 17 amino acids.

The table lists this clone with a count of one. This chain uses TRBV28 with TRBJ1-5; D is uncertain. The CDR3 has 12 amino acids. In germline, CDR1 is MDHEN, CDR2 SYDVKM. The V and J ends lost 8 bases and 3 bases respectively, with 8 bases between them. The CDR3 DNA follows: TGTGCCAGCGGAGAGATCAATCAGCCCCAGCATTTT. It codes for CASGEINQPQHF.

At least ten counts were recorded for this clone. The rearrangement joins TRBV6-5 to TRBJ1-5; D ambiguous. Trimming took off 0 bases at V and 3 bases at J, with 6 bases between the two ends. Germline CDR1 reads MNHEY; CDR2 reads SVGAGI. The CDR3 length is 14 residues. The CDR3 is CASSYSGNNQPQHF. The DNA for the CDR3 is TGTGCCAGCAGTTACTCAGGGAACAATCAGCCCCAGCATTTT.

The J gene is TRBJ2-7, the V gene TRBV11-3; 7 bases align to TRBD1. V lost 5 bases to trimming and J lost 1 base; unmatched junction nucleotides: 5. This CDR3 is built from 14 residues. Germline-derived CDR1 and CDR2 are SGHNT and YENEEA. In DNA form, the CDR3 reads TGTGCCAGCAGCCCCCGACAGGGATCCTACGAGCAGTACTTC. Translation gives CASSPRQGSYEQYF. Using reference TRBV11-3 and TRBJ2-7 for the parts outside the CDR3, the full variable domain is EAGVVQSPRYKIIEKKQPVAFWCNPISGHNTLYWYLQNLGQGPELLIRYENEEAVDDSQLPKDRFSAERLKGVDSTLKIQPAELGDSAVYLCASSPRQGSYEQYFGPGTRLTVT.

This chain joins TRBV27 and TRBJ2-1, with a possible D match to TRBD2 (5 bases). The CDR3 has 16 residues. V gave up 2 bases and J gave up 2 bases, with 13 bases separating them. CDR1 and CDR2 from the germline V gene are MNHEY and SMNVEV (reference sequence). CDR3 DNA sequence: TGTGCCAGCAGTTTAAACGGGGTTAGTACCTACAATGAGCAGTTCTTC. Translation gives CASSLNGVSTYNEQFF.